The T cell receptor (beta chain) described here comes from a study of T cell repertoires in cytomegalovirus infection. Study-wide background: The authors relied on CMV epitopes, both recently identified HLA-C-restricted and well-studied HLA-B-restricted. Public TCR beta signatures provided an indication of both CMV infection and a matching HLA type. Broader study findings: Carriage of CMV together with the relevant HLA was identifiable through cumulative public TCR beta family frequency. The response measured ex vivo was dominated by TCR beta clonotypes (HLA-C-restricted and CMV-specific).

The sample holds a few counts of this clonotype. Antigen unknown. Germline CDR1 is SGDLS and CDR2 is YYNGEE. Trimming cost V 0 bases and J 5 bases, with 11 bases left between them. CDR3 length equals 14 residues. TCRdb recomputed calls from the reads with MiXCR, one row per CDR3 protein. The sample lists about 830,000 distinct CDR3 sequences, approximately 29% seen once, with about an eighth in the top ten. This clonotype originated in a human donor in good health (CMV status not recorded). Some clones in this sample may be carry-over from other donors' samples. Sample: cultured CD8+ T cells from PBMCs, taken from culture after CMV antigen stimulation. The chain has TRBV9 and TRBJ1-1, with TRBD1 as a possible D gene (5 bases). CDR3 nucleotides: TGTGCCAGCAGCGTAGGGTGGGGGATAACTGAAGCTTTCTTT. Translating it yields CASSVGWGITEAFF.